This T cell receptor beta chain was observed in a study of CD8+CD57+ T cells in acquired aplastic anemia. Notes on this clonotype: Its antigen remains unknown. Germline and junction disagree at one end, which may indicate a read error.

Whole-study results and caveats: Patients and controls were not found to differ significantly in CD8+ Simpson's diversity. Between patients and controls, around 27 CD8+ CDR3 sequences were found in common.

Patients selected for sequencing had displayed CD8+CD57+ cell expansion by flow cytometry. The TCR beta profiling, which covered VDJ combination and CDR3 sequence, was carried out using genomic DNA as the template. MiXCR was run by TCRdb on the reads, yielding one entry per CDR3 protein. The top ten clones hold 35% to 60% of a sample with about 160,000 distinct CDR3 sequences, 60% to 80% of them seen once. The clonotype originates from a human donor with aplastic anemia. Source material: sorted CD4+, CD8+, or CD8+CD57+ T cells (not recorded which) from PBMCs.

As DNA, the CDR3 is TGCGCCAGCAGCTTGGTAGGCAGAACTAATGAAAAACTGTCTTTT. Translation gives CASSLVGRTNEKLSF. The V gene is TRBV5-1, the J gene TRBJ1-4; D gene ambiguous. Germline V gives CDR1 SGHRS, CDR2 YFSETQ. CDR3 size: 15 residues.